This paragraph reports one T cell receptor (beta chain). The data derive from a study of T-cell memory formation after mild COVID-19. Trimming left V 0 bases short and J 1 base short, with 16 bases between. The CDR3 spans 17 residues. Germline V lookup: CDR1 SGDLS, CDR2 YYNGEE. TCRdb re-called the 5' RACE reads through MiXCR, storing one row per CDR3 protein. The sample lists 150,000 to 200,000 distinct CDR3 sequences, 11% occurring once. J is TRBJ1-1 and V is TRBV9; D gene uncertain. The sample was PBMCs or a T cell subset sorted from them (not recorded which). This receptor was identified in a young man who had mild COVID-19 (a few samples of this study predate the infection). Cell type and time point are not known. The CDR3 protein is CASSVASGRSGNTEAFF. As DNA, the CDR3 is TGTGCCAGCAGCGTAGCTTCGGGGAGGTCTGGGAACACTGAAGCTTTCTTT.